The 2 T cell receptor beta chains below all came from one sample that was sequenced in a study of blood T cell repertoires in COVID-19. Using immunoSEQ multiplex PCR, the repertoire was profiled, and TCRdb retains in-frame clones only, with some absent. Among hundreds of thousands of clones, roughly 84% were seen once, and the ten largest hold about 1.5%. Sequencing was done on a sample of PBMCs or T cells enriched from blood (not recorded which). The receptors were sampled from a woman aged 18-30 years who had been exposed to COVID-19.

The rearrangement links TRBV11-3 to TRBJ2-3; the match to TRBD1 covers 7 bases. The CDR3 runs to 15 residues. Germline CDR1 reads SGHNT; CDR2 reads YENEEA. With 0 bases clipped from V and 1 base from J, the junction kept 1 base outside the gene matches. The CDR3 is CASSLDGTGTDTQYF. The CDR3 DNA sequence: TGTGCCAGCAGCTTAGATGGGACAGGCACAGATACGCAGTATTTT.

The chain combines TRBV11-2 with TRBJ2-3, with 13 bases matching TRBD2. V lost 5 bases and J lost 7; bases outside the gene matches: 9. The CDR3 has 16 amino acids. The germline V gene encodes CDR1 SGHAT and CDR2 FQNNGV. In DNA, the CDR3 is TGTGCCAGCAGCCCAGGGACTAGCGGGACAACCAATACGCAGTATTTT. Translated: CASSPGTSGTTNTQYF. The full variable domain, completed using reference TRBV11-2 and TRBJ2-3, is EAGVAQSPRYKIIEKRQSVAFWCNPISGHATLYWYQQILGQGPKLLIQFQNNGVVDDSQLPKDRFSAERLKGVDSTLKIQPAKLEDSAVYLCASSPGTSGTTNTQYFGPGTRLTVL.